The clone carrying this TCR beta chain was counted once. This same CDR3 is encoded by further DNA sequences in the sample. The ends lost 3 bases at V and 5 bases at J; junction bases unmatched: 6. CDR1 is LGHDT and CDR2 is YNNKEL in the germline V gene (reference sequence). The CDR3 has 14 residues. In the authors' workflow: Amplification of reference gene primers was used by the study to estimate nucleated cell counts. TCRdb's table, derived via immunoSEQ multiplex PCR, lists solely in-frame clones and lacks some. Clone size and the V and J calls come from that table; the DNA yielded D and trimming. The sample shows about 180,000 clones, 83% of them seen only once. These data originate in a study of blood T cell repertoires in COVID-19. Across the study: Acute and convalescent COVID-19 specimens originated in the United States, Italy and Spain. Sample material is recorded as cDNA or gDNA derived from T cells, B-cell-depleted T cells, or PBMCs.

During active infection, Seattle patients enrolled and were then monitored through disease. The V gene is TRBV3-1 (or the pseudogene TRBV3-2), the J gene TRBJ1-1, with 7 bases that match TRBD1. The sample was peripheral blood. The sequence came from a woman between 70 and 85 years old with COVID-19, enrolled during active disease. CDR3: CASSQEQGRTEAFF. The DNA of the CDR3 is TGTGCCAGCAGCCAGGAACAGGGGAGGACTGAAGCTTTCTTT.